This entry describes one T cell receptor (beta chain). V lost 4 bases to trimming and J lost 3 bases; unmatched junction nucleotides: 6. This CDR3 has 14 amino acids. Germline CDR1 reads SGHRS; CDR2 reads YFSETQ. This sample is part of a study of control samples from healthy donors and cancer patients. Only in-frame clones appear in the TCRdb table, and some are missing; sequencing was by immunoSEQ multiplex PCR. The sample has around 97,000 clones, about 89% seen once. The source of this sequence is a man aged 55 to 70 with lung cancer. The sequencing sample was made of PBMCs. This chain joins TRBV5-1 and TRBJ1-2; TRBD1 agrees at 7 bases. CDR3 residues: CASSQQGSDYGYTF. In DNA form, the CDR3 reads TGCGCCAGCAGCCAACAGGGGAGTGACTATGGCTACACCTTC.